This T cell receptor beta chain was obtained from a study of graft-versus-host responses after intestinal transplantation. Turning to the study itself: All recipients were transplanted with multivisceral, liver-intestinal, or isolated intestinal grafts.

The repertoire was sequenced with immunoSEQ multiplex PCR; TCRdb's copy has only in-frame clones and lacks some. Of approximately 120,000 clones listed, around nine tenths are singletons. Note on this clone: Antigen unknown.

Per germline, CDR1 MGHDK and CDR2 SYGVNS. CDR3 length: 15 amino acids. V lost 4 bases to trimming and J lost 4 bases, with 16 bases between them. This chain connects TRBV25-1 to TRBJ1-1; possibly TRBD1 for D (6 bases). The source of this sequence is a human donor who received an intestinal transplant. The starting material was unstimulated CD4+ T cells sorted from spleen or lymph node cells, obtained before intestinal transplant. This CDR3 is CASSVGGSIGTEAFF. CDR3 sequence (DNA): TGTGCCAGCAGTGTAGGGGGTAGTATAGGCACTGAAGCTTTCTTT.